The TCR beta chain described here comes from a study of blood T cell repertoires in COVID-19. Across the study: PBMCs, B-cell-depleted T cells, or T cells provided the cDNA or gDNA that made up the material.

Measured with immunoSEQ multiplex PCR; TCRdb has only the in-frame clones, and not every one. The data show around 91,000 clones, with approximately 79% seen just once and roughly 20% held by the top ten. Germline CDR1 and CDR2: SNHLY and FYNNEI. This CDR3 is 14 amino acids long. Trimming removed 8 bases from V and 6 bases from J; junction bases left unmatched: 9. The specimen sequenced was peripheral blood. The receptor's source is a woman of 80 years or more with active or convalescent COVID-19. The chain recombines TRBV2 with TRBJ2-1; 8 bases match TRBD2. CDR3 coding DNA: TGTGCCAGCTCCCGGGAGGGCCGGGGCAATGAGCAGTTCTTC. Protein: CASSREGRGNEQFF.